This is a list of T cell receptor beta chains from one sample in a study of blood T cell repertoires in COVID-19. Libraries were prepared by immunoSEQ multiplex PCR; TCRdb keeps only in-frame clonotypes and omits some of them. The profile covers about 330,000 clones, with about 89% appearing a single time and under 8% taken by the ten largest. The specimen sequenced was peripheral blood. The receptors here all came from a man between 18 and 29 years old who had recovered from COVID-19. The CDR3 runs from the conserved cysteine through the conserved F or W. The order of the fields is D gene, clone size, V gene, J gene, CDR3 DNA, CDR3 protein. The D gene is left open where the match is weak. The listing skips clone size in some rows; elsewhere it reads once, few, many or a size class.

D: TRBD1
size: NA
V: TRBV7-8
J: TRBJ2-5
DNA: TGTGCCAGCAGCTTAGGACAGGGGCGTCAAGAGACCCAGTACTTC
CDR3: CASSLGQGRQETQYF

D: NA
size: NA
V: TRBV9
J: TRBJ2-3
DNA: TGTGCCAGCAGCGTAGAGCCAGGGGAGGATACGCAGTATTTT
CDR3: CASSVEPGEDTQYF

D: NA
size: NA
V: TRBV2
J: TRBJ1-1
DNA: TGTGCCAGCAGTTTTACATCTACTGAAGCTTTCTTT
CDR3: CASSFTSTEAFF

D: TRBD2
size: NA
V: TRBV27
J: TRBJ2-2
DNA: TGTGCCAGCAGCTTGAGCGGGGGGGCCTCATTCGCCGGGGAGCTGTTTTTT
CDR3: CASSLSGGASFAGELFF

D: NA
size: NA
V: TRBV18
J: TRBJ2-5
DNA: TGTGCCAGCTCACCACGGACACAAGAGACCCAGTACTTC
CDR3: CASSPRTQETQYF

D: NA
size: NA
V: TRBV2
J: TRBJ1-1
DNA: TGTGCCAGCAGTGAAGGGGAGGGGATTAGAGCTTTCTTT
CDR3: CASSEGEGIRAFF

D: TRBD2
size: NA
V: TRBV9
J: TRBJ2-1
DNA: TGTGCCAGCAGCGTACTCGGACTAGCGGGGGGTCCCTCCTACAATGAGCAGTTCTTC
CDR3: CASSVLGLAGGPSYNEQFF

D: NA
size: once
V: TRBV6-5
J: TRBJ1-1
DNA: TGTGCCAGCAGCTCTACGGGAGTAGATGCTTTCTTT
CDR3: CASSSTGVDAFF

D: NA
size: NA
V: TRBV7-2
J: TRBJ2-7
DNA: TGTGCCAGCAGCTTAGTTTTTCTGTCCGACGAGCAGTACTTC
CDR3: CASSLVFLSDEQYF

D: TRBD1
size: NA
V: TRBV19
J: TRBJ2-5
DNA: TGTGCCAGTAGTACCGGACAGGGTCAGACCCAGTACTTC
CDR3: CASSTGQGQTQYF

D: TRBD1
size: NA
V: TRBV7-2
J: TRBJ1-2
DNA: TGTGCCAGCAGCCCGCGGGACAGGGGCTACACCTTC
CDR3: CASSPRDRGYTF

D: TRBD2
size: NA
V: TRBV5-4
J: TRBJ2-5
DNA: TGTGCCAGCAGCTCTGGGACTAGCGGGAGGTTCAGAGAGACCCAGTACTTC
CDR3: CASSSGTSGRFRETQYF

D: TRBD1
size: once
V: TRBV4-3
J: TRBJ2-7
DNA: TGCGCCAGCAGCCAAGATCAAGGGGGCGCGGGTAGGTTAGGGTACGAGCAGTACTTC
CDR3: CASSQDQGGAGRLGYEQYF

D: TRBD1
size: NA
V: TRBV3-1/TRBV3-2
J: TRBJ1-3
DNA: TGTGCCAGCAGCCAGGCGGACAGGCACTCTGGAAACACCATATATTTT
CDR3: CASSQADRHSGNTIYF

D: NA
size: once
V: TRBV12-2
J: TRBJ2-7
DNA: TGTGCAAGTCGCTTAGGAGACCCTGAGGGGGGGGACCCTCTCCTGAGAGAGCAGTACTTC
CDR3: CASRLGDPEGGDPLLREQYF

D: NA
size: NA
V: TRBV7-7
J: TRBJ2-1
DNA: TGTGCCAGCAGCTTAGAAGCGGACCCGAGCTCCTACAATGAGCAGTTCTTC
CDR3: CASSLEADPSSYNEQFF

D: NA
size: NA
V: TRBV18
J: TRBJ1-1
DNA: TGTGCCAGCTCACCTGGACTCCGGGGCACTGAAGCTTTCTTT
CDR3: CASSPGLRGTEAFF

D: NA
size: NA
V: TRBV7-6
J: TRBJ2-1
DNA: TGTGCCAGCAGCTTAGACAGGGTGGACAATGAGCAGTTCTTC
CDR3: CASSLDRVDNEQFF

D: TRBD2
size: NA
V: TRBV10-3
J: TRBJ2-3
DNA: TGTGCCATCAGTGAGACTAGCGGCACAGATACGCAGTATTTT
CDR3: CAISETSGTDTQYF

D: TRBD1
size: NA
V: TRBV6-2/TRBV6-3
J: TRBJ1-5
DNA: TGTGCCAGCAGTACGGGACAGGGGACTCAGCCCCAGCATTTT
CDR3: CASSTGQGTQPQHF

D: TRBD1
size: NA
V: TRBV7-9
J: TRBJ1-2
DNA: TGTGCCAGCAGCTATGGGACAGGATATGGCTACACCTTC
CDR3: CASSYGTGYGYTF

D: NA
size: NA
V: TRBV27
J: TRBJ2-1
DNA: TGTGCCAGCAGGACAGGTATCTACAATGAGCAGTTCTTC
CDR3: CASRTGIYNEQFF

D: NA
size: NA
V: TRBV18
J: TRBJ2-7
DNA: TGTGCCAGCTCACCCCGGCGGGACCCCTACGAGCAGTACTTC
CDR3: CASSPRRDPYEQYF

D: TRBD1
size: NA
V: TRBV18
J: TRBJ2-1
DNA: TGTGCCAGTACCGGGACAGACAATGAGCAGTTCTTC
CDR3: CASTGTDNEQFF

D: TRBD1
size: once
V: TRBV25-1
J: TRBJ1-2
DNA: TGTGCCAGCAGTCCCACTAAACCAGGGGGTGGCTACACCTTC
CDR3: CASSPTKPGGGYTF

D: NA
size: NA
V: TRBV5-1
J: TRBJ1-1
DNA: TGCGCCAGCAGGCCCAGGGATGGTGGCACTGAAGCTTTCTTT
CDR3: CASRPRDGGTEAFF

D: NA
size: NA
V: TRBV13
J: TRBJ2-2
DNA: TGTGCCAGCAGCATAACGAGGAGAGCCGCCGGGGAGCTGTTTTTT
CDR3: CASSITRRAAGELFF

D: NA
size: NA
V: TRBV5-1
J: TRBJ1-5
DNA: TGCGCCAGCAGCTTGAGATGGGCTCAGCCCCAGCATTTT
CDR3: CASSLRWAQPQHF

D: TRBD1
size: NA
V: TRBV14
J: TRBJ2-1
DNA: TGTGCCAGCAGCCTGCGGACAGGGACCTACAATGAGCAGTTCTTC
CDR3: CASSLRTGTYNEQFF

D: NA
size: NA
V: TRBV4-1
J: TRBJ2-1
DNA: TGCGCCAGCAGCCAAGTTGCAGGGGCCGGGGAGCAGTTCTTC
CDR3: CASSQVAGAGEQFF

D: TRBD1
size: NA
V: TRBV30
J: TRBJ2-6
DNA: TGTGCCTGGGGCAGGGGGAGCTCCATTTTCTCTGGGGCCAACGTCCTGACTTTC
CDR3: CAWGRGSSIFSGANVLTF

D: NA
size: NA
V: TRBV20-1
J: TRBJ2-7
DNA: TGCAGTGCTAGAGATCTCTACGGAGAGTACTTC
CDR3: CSARDLYGEYF

D: TRBD2
size: NA
V: TRBV12-5
J: TRBJ2-1
DNA: TGTGCTAGTGGTTTGGCGGGAGGAGTACTGAGCTCCTACAATGAGCAGTTCTTC
CDR3: CASGLAGGVLSSYNEQFF

D: NA
size: NA
V: TRBV6-5
J: TRBJ1-1
DNA: TGTGCCAGCAGTTACAGGTGGCTAGACACTGAAGCTTTCTTT
CDR3: CASSYRWLDTEAFF

D: NA
size: NA
V: TRBV5-6
J: TRBJ2-7
DNA: TGTGCCAGCAGCTTAGAGGGGGTTAGCGAGCAGTACTTC
CDR3: CASSLEGVSEQYF

D: NA
size: NA
V: TRBV6-5
J: TRBJ2-7
DNA: TGTGCCAGCAGTTACTCCTCCACGGACAACTACGAGCAGTACTTC
CDR3: CASSYSSTDNYEQYF

D: TRBD1
size: NA
V: TRBV27
J: TRBJ2-4
DNA: TGTGCCAGCAGTTCGGACAGGGCAGCCAAAAACATTCAGTACTTC
CDR3: CASSSDRAAKNIQYF

D: NA
size: NA
V: TRBV5-6
J: TRBJ2-1
DNA: TGTGCCAGCAACCCGGGGGGCTTGGGAGAACAGTTCTTC
CDR3: CASNPGGLGEQFF

D: TRBD1
size: NA
V: TRBV6-5
J: TRBJ1-3
DNA: TGTGCCAGCAGTTACTCGGGGGACAGCTCTGGAAACACCATATATTTT
CDR3: CASSYSGDSSGNTIYF

D: TRBD2
size: NA
V: TRBV6-5
J: TRBJ2-7
DNA: TGTGCCAGCAGCGACACTAGCGGGACATTAAGCGAGCAGTACTTC
CDR3: CASSDTSGTLSEQYF

D: NA
size: NA
V: TRBV5-1
J: TRBJ2-3
DNA: TGCGCCAGCAGCTTGGGACAGGACACAGATACGCAGTATTTT
CDR3: CASSLGQDTDTQYF

D: TRBD2
size: NA
V: TRBV27
J: TRBJ2-7
DNA: TGTGCCAGCAGTCCCCAAGAGCGGGGGCCCTACGAGCAGTACTTC
CDR3: CASSPQERGPYEQYF

D: TRBD1
size: NA
V: TRBV6-5
J: TRBJ2-5
DNA: TGTGCCAGCAGTTACGACCAGGGACAGGGTCCGCAGACCCAGTACTTC
CDR3: CASSYDQGQGPQTQYF

D: NA
size: NA
V: TRBV3-1/TRBV3-2
J: TRBJ2-7
DNA: TGTGCCAGCAGCCAAGGGGCCGGCTCCTACGAGCAGTACTTC
CDR3: CASSQGAGSYEQYF

D: NA
size: NA
V: TRBV18
J: TRBJ2-7
DNA: TGTGCCAGCTCACCACCAACTAGCTCCTACGAGCAGTACTTC
CDR3: CASSPPTSSYEQYF

D: TRBD2
size: once
V: TRBV12-5
J: TRBJ2-3
DNA: TGTGCTAGTGGTTCCCTGGGACTAGCGGACTCTAACACAGATACGCAGTATTTT
CDR3: CASGSLGLADSNTDTQYF

D: NA
size: NA
V: TRBV11-2
J: TRBJ1-1
DNA: TGTGCCAGCAGCTTAGCAGGGATGGGGCCCACTGAAGCTTTCTTT
CDR3: CASSLAGMGPTEAFF

D: NA
size: NA
V: TRBV6-1
J: TRBJ1-1
DNA: TGTGCCAGCAGTGAAGGTGACAGGCGGGTAGCTTTCTTT
CDR3: CASSEGDRRVAFF

D: NA
size: few
V: TRBV20-1
J: TRBJ2-3
DNA: TGCAGTGCTAGTGGCGGATTAGGTTCTAGCACAGATACGCAGTATTTT
CDR3: CSASGGLGSSTDTQYF

D: NA
size: once
V: TRBV19
J: TRBJ1-4
DNA: TGTGCCAGTAGTCCCCAGGCGGGAACTAATGAAAAACTGTTTTTT
CDR3: CASSPQAGTNEKLFF

D: TRBD1
size: NA
V: TRBV7-9
J: TRBJ1-2
DNA: TGTGCCAGCAGCTTAGCCCAGGGGGCTGGCTACACCTTC
CDR3: CASSLAQGAGYTF

D: TRBD1
size: NA
V: TRBV18
J: TRBJ1-1
DNA: TGTGCCAGCTCTACCGGGACAGGGGCTGACACTGAAGCTTTCTTT
CDR3: CASSTGTGADTEAFF

D: TRBD1
size: few
V: TRBV14
J: TRBJ1-2
DNA: TGTGCCAGCAGCCGATCCCGGACAGGAGGTTATGGCTACACCTTC
CDR3: CASSRSRTGGYGYTF